The 4 T cell receptor beta chains below all came from one sample that was sequenced in a study of CD8 T cells in ankylosing spondylitis. MiXCR was run by TCRdb on the 5' RACE reads, yielding one entry per CDR3 protein. The top ten clones hold 6.6% of a sample with fewer than 250,000 distinct CDR3 sequences, about a quarter of them seen once. The sample comprised blood, either unsorted or a sorted T cell fraction (not recorded which). The source of these receptors is a male donor with ankylosing spondylitis or in good health (not recorded which).

This clonotype was seen repeatedly, ten times or more. The chain joins TRBV20-1 to TRBJ2-1; no reliable D call. Trimming cost V 6 bases and J 5 bases, with 5 bases left between them. Germline V lookup: CDR1 DFQATT, CDR2 SNEGSKA (reference sequence). The CDR3 spans 10 residues. CDR3 DNA: TGCAGTGCCAAGAACAATGAGCAGTTCTTC. Translation: CSAKNNEQFF.

This clonotype came up many times. The chain couples TRBV20-1 to TRBJ1-1; D gene unclear. The germline V gene has CDR1 DFQATT and CDR2 SNEGSKA (reference sequence). With 1 base removed from V and 3 bases from J, the gap between germline ends came to 15 bases. This CDR3 region has 15 residues. This CDR3 reads CSARGVVETHTEAFF. Here the CDR3 DNA reads TGCAGTGCTAGAGGTGTAGTGGAGACACACACTGAAGCTTTCTTT.

The CDR3 region is CASSLAGGGPGEQFF. In nucleotides, the CDR3 is TGCGCCAGCAGCTTGGCCGGGGGAGGGCCGGGTGAGCAGTTCTTC. This chain links TRBV5-1 with TRBJ2-1; TRBD2 matches 7 bases. Germline CDR1 reads SGHRS; CDR2 reads YFSETQ. The CDR3 is 15 amino acids. With 0 bases clipped from V and 9 bases from J, the junction kept 9 bases outside the gene matches.

In its sample, this clonotype was seen a few times. The DNA of the CDR3 is TGTGCCAGCAGCGTAGGCGTAGGACCGAACAATGAGCAGTTCTTC. It encodes CASSVGVGPNNEQFF. V is TRBV9 and J is TRBJ2-1; D ambiguous. CDR3 size: 15 residues. V gave up 0 bases and J gave up 5 bases, with 12 bases separating them. From germline, CDR1 is SGDLS and CDR2 YYNGEE. Complete variable domain (other parts from reference TRBV9 and TRBJ2-1): DSGVTQTPKHLITATGQRVTLRCSPRSGDLSVYWYQQSLDQGLQFLIQYYNGEERAKGNILERFSAQQFPDLHSELNLSSLELGDSALYFCASSVGVGPNNEQFFGPGTRLTVL.